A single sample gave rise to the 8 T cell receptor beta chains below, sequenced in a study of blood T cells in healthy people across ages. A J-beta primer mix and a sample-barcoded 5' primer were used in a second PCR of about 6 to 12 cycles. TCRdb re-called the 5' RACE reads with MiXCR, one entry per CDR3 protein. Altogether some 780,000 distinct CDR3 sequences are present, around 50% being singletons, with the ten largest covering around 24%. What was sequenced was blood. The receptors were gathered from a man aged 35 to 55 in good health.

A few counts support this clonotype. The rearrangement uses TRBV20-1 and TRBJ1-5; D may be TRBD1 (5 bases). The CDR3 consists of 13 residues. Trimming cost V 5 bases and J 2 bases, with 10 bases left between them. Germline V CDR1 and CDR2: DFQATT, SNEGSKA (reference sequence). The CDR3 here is CSASRGGNQPQHF. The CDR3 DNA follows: TGCAGTGCTTCAAGAGGGGGCAATCAGCCCCAGCATTTT.

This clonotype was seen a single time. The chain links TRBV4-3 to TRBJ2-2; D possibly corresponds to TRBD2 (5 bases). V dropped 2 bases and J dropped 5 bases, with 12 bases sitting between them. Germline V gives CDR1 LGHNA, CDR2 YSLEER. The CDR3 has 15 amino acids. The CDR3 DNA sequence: TGCGCCAGCAGCCAATTTAGCGCAAGAACCGGGGAGCTGTTTTTT. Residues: CASSQFSARTGELFF.

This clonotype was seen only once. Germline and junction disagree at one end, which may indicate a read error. The CDR3 nucleotides are TGCGCCGGCAGCCCCTGGTGGCAGGGATCCTACGAGCAGTACTTC. Translation gives CAGSPWWQGSYEQYF. This chain joins TRBV4-3 and TRBJ2-7; a possible D gene is TRBD1 (5 bases). The CDR3 runs 15 residues. The germline V gene has CDR1 LGHNA and CDR2 YSLEER.

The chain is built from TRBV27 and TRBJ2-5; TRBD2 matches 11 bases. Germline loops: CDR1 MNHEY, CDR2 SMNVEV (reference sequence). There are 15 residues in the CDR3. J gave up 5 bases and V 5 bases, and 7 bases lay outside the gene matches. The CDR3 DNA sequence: TGTGCCAGCAGTCGTAGCGGGGGGGCGAAGGAGACCCAGTACTTC. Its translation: CASSRSGGAKETQYF.

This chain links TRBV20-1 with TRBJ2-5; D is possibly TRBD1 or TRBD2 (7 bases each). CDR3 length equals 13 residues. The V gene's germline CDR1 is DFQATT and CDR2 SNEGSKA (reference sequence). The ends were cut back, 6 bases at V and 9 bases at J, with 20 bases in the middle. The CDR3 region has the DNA TGCAGTGCCCAACAGGGGAGGGGGTTAGCCCAGTACTTC. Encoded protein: CSAQQGRGLAQYF.

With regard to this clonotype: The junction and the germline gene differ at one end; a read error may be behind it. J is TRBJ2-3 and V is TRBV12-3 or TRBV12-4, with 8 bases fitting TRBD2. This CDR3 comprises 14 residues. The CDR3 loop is CASSLAGPTDTQYF. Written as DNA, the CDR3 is TGTGCCAGCAGTCTAGCGGGTCCCACAGATACGCAGTATTTT.

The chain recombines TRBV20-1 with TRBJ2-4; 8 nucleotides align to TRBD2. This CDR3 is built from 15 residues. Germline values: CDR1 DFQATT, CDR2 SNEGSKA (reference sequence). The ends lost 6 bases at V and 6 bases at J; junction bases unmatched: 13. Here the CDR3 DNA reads TGCAGTGCCACGAAAGGTAGCGGGACGGGAAACATTCAGTACTTC. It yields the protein CSATKGSGTGNIQYF.

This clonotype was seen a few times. CDR3 protein: CASSLEGRTDTQYF. As DNA, the CDR3 is TGCGCCAGCAGCTTGGAAGGCCGCACAGATACGCAGTATTTT. The genes are TRBV5-1 and TRBJ2-3, with D hard to call. CDR1 SGHRS and CDR2 YFSETQ come from the germline V gene. V was shortened by 0 bases and J by 1 base, with 6 bases between the two germline ends. The CDR3 covers 14 residues.